These T cell receptor beta chains were read from a single sample in a study of shared clonotypes between healthy human individuals. Sequencing was performed with immunoSEQ multiplex PCR; in TCRdb, only in-frame clones are kept and a portion is missing. The repertoire holds more than 600,000 clones, with approximately 90% as singletons. The material sequenced was naive CD8+ T cells sorted from blood. All receptors come from a man aged 30 to 39 in good health. Both conserved end residues are part of each CDR3. D genes are given only for firm matches. Rows may omit the clone size; those that give it use once, few, many or a size class.

abundance	v_gene	d_gene	j_gene	CDR3aa	CDR3nt
.	TRBV11-1	TRBD2	TRBJ2-7	CASSYPGGRDEQYF	TGTGCCAGCAGTTACCCGGGGGGGAGGGACGAGCAGTACTTC
once	TRBV9	TRBD1	TRBJ1-1	CASNPGQMNTEAFF	TGTGCCAGTAATCCGGGACAGATGAACACTGAAGCTTTCTTT
.	TRBV21-1	.	TRBJ1-3	CASSKCNRVRVSGNTIYF	TGTGCCAGCAGCAAATGTAATAGGGTTAGGGTCTCTGGAAACACCATATATTTT
.	TRBV6-5	TRBD1	TRBJ2-3	CASSYDRGSPTDTQYF	TGTGCCAGCAGTTACGACAGGGGATCACCCACAGATACGCAGTATTTT
.	TRBV23-1	.	TRBJ2-4	CASSQNPRAELSKNIQYF	TGCGCCAGCAGTCAAAACCCCAGGGCAGAACTAAGCAAAAACATTCAGTACTTC
.	TRBV25-1	.	TRBJ2-5	CASSEFMETQYF	TGTGCCAGCAGTGAATTCATGGAGACCCAGTACTTC
.	TRBV7-9	TRBD1	TRBJ2-3	CASSPPQGIDTQYF	TGTGCCAGCAGCCCCCCACAGGGGATAGATACGCAGTATTTT
.	TRBV27	.	TRBJ2-5	CASSFLQETQYF	TGTGCCAGCAGTTTTCTCCAAGAGACCCAGTACTTC
.	TRBV28	.	TRBJ2-5	CASAIQETQYF	TGTGCCAGCGCTATACAAGAGACCCAGTACTTC
.	TRBV27	.	TRBJ1-5	CASSLVAGSNQPQHF	TGTGCCAGCAGTTTAGTGGCGGGGTCTAATCAGCCCCAGCATTTT
.	TRBV21-1	.	TRBJ2-1	CASSKESSGRNNEQFF	TGTGCCAGCAGCAAAGAATCCAGCGGGAGGAACAATGAGCAGTTCTTC
.	TRBV4-1	.	TRBJ2-2	CASSQLYPRGRSTGELFF	TGCGCCAGCAGCCAATTATACCCTAGGGGGAGAAGCACCGGGGAGCTGTTTTTT
.	TRBV11-2	TRBD2	TRBJ2-3	CASSLGLAGDTDTQYF	TGTGCCAGCAGCTTGGGACTAGCGGGCGACACAGATACGCAGTATTTT
once	TRBV18	.	TRBJ2-1	CASSPPIDASSYNEQFF	TGTGCCAGCTCACCACCGATCGACGCCAGCTCCTACAATGAGCAGTTCTTC
.	TRBV5-6	.	TRBJ2-7	CASSLVLKGYEQYF	TGTGCCAGCAGCTTGGTTTTAAAGGGTTACGAGCAGTACTTC
.	TRBV9	.	TRBJ2-1	CASSAGTATYNEQFF	TGTGCCAGCAGCGCCGGGACGGCAACCTACAATGAGCAGTTCTTC
.	TRBV15	TRBD1	TRBJ1-4	CATRDSDRGNEKLFF	TGTGCCACCAGGGACTCGGACAGGGGAAATGAAAAACTGTTTTTT
.	TRBV4-3	.	TRBJ2-2	CASSQDPGQGGELFF	TGCGCCAGCAGCCAAGACCCAGGGCAGGGCGGGGAGCTGTTTTTT
.	TRBV27	.	TRBJ1-5	CASRSGQTLSNQPQHF	TGTGCCAGTCGAAGTGGACAGACCTTGAGCAATCAGCCCCAGCATTTT
once	TRBV28	TRBD2	TRBJ2-7	CASSFGGGTYEQYF	TGTGCCAGCAGTTTTGGCGGGGGAACCTACGAGCAGTACTTC
once	TRBV5-4	.	TRBJ2-3	CASSPPLGRIFTDTQYF	TGTGCCAGCAGCCCGCCCTTGGGGCGGATCTTCACAGATACGCAGTATTTT
.	TRBV4-1	.	TRBJ2-7	CASSHAESYEQYF	TGCGCCAGCAGCCATGCAGAATCCTACGAGCAGTACTTC
.	TRBV19	.	TRBJ1-5	CASSRRGPHQPQHF	TGTGCCAGTAGTCGCAGGGGTCCCCATCAGCCCCAGCATTTT
.	TRBV28	.	TRBJ2-1	CASSFGRTGNEQFF	TGTGCCAGCAGTTTCGGTCGAACGGGCAATGAGCAGTTCTTC
.	TRBV7-9	.	TRBJ2-3	CASSSVRASGTGTQYF	TGTGCCAGCAGCTCGGTTCGGGCTAGCGGGACAGGTACGCAGTATTTT
.	TRBV27	.	TRBJ1-2	CASSPGQPSHGYTF	TGTGCCAGCAGCCCGGGACAACCATCCCATGGCTACACCTTC
.	TRBV5-5	.	TRBJ1-5	CASSSGWGSQPQHF	TGTGCCAGCAGCTCAGGATGGGGCTCTCAGCCCCAGCATTTT
.	TRBV4-1	TRBD1	TRBJ2-2	CASSLRTGINTGELFF	TGCGCCAGCAGCCTTCGGACAGGGATAAACACCGGGGAGCTGTTTTTT
.	TRBV10-2	TRBD2	TRBJ2-1	CATSRTSGRNTYNEQFF	TGCGCCACCAGCCGGACTAGCGGGAGGAACACCTACAATGAGCAGTTCTTC
.	TRBV7-8	TRBD2	TRBJ2-7	CASSPGAPGLAEQYF	TGTGCCAGCAGCCCTGGGGCACCAGGACTAGCCGAACAGTACTTC
.	TRBV10-1	.	TRBJ2-1	CASSSGGEQFF	TGCGCCAGCAGTTCTGGCGGGGAGCAGTTCTTC
.	TRBV28	TRBD1	TRBJ2-7	CASSLRGGGYEQYF	TGTGCCAGCAGTTTACGAGGGGGCGGCTACGAGCAGTACTTC
.	TRBV6-4	.	TRBJ2-5	CASSPGSQETQYF	TGTGCCAGCAGTCCGGGGTCCCAAGAGACCCAGTACTTC
.	TRBV4-3	.	TRBJ1-2	CASSQADRLNYGYTF	TGCGCCAGCAGCCAAGCCGACAGGCTTAACTATGGCTACACCTTC
.	TRBV28	.	TRBJ2-7	CASSLRGGAYEQYF	TGTGCCAGCAGTTTAAGGGGCGGGGCCTACGAGCAGTACTTC
.	TRBV27	TRBD2	TRBJ2-3	CASTRGSGRAIGDTQYF	TGTGCCAGCACCCGGGGTAGCGGGAGGGCCATCGGAGATACGCAGTATTTT
.	TRBV30	TRBD2	TRBJ2-1	CAWSSSGSSYNEQFF	TGTGCCTGGAGCTCTAGCGGGAGTAGTTACAATGAGCAGTTCTTC
.	TRBV11-2	TRBD1	TRBJ2-5	CASSTGTALRGMRETQYF	TGTGCCAGCAGCACCGGGACAGCCCTAAGGGGTATGAGGGAGACCCAGTACTTC
.	TRBV5-1	TRBD1	TRBJ1-2	CASRPGTEPYLLYGYTF	TGCGCCAGCAGACCAGGGACAGAACCTTACCTACTTTATGGCTACACCTTC
once	TRBV13	.	TRBJ2-2	CASSQGLDTGELFF	TGTGCCAGCAGCCAGGGACTCGACACCGGGGAGCTGTTTTTT
.	TRBV27	.	TRBJ1-2	CASSPKGLQGGYTF	TGTGCCAGCAGTCCAAAGGGACTTCAGGGTGGCTACACCTTC
.	TRBV4-1	.	TRBJ2-3	CASSQDLSRPDTQYF	TGCGCCAGCAGCCAGGATCTGAGCCGCCCAGATACGCAGTATTTT